This record looks at one T cell receptor (beta chain) sequence and its context. This could be a read error, since a much larger clone is one nucleotide away. The data derive from a study of CD8+CD57+ T cells in acquired aplastic anemia. The use of genomic DNA as template underpinned the TCR beta VDJ and CDR3 profiling. TCRdb processed the reads anew with MiXCR; each CDR3 protein has one entry. The sample carries roughly 260,000 distinct CDR3 sequences, about 44% recorded once. Flow cytometry had shown expanded CD8+CD57+ cells in the patients chosen for sequencing. Germline CDR1 reads GTSNPN; CDR2 reads SVGIG (reference sequence). There are 12 residues in the CDR3.

The rearrangement links TRBV30 to TRBJ2-1; TRBD2 is a possible D gene (6 bases). Source material: sorted CD4+, CD8+, or CD8+CD57+ T cells (not recorded which) from PBMCs. This TCR derives from a human donor with aplastic anemia. CDR3 sequence reads: CAWWGGVDEEFF. DNA of the CDR3: TGTGCCTGGTGGGGCGGGGTCGATGAGGAGTTCTTC.